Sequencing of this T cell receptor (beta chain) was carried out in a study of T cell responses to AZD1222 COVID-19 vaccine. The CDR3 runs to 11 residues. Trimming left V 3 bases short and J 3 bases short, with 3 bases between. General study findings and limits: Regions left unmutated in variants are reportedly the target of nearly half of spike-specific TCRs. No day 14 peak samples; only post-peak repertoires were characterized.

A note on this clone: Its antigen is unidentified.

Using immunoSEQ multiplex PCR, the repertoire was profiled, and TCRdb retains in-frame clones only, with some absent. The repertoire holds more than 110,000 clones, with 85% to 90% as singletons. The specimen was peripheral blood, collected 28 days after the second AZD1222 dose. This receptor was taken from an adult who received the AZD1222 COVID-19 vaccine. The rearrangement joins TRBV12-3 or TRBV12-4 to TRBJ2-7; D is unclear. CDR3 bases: TGTGCCAGCAGTTTCGACTACGAGCAGTACTTC. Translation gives CASSFDYEQYF.